The subject of this entry is one T cell receptor beta chain. These data belong to a study of blood T cell repertoires in COVID-19. Overall study context: Nucleic acid was either cDNA or gDNA, and it came from T cells, B-cell-depleted T cells, or PBMCs.

Original handling: Reference gene primer amplification yielded estimated nucleated cell counts. Here immunoSEQ multiplex PCR was the method, and the copy in TCRdb shows in-frame clones only, minus some. V, J and clone size were drawn from that table, and D and trimming were deduced from the DNA. The table shows about 210,000 clones, with 75% to 85% occurring only once. V was pared by 2 bases and J by 2 bases, with 11 bases between. The CDR3 is made up of 14 amino acids. Germline V gene sequence: CDR1 SGHKS, CDR2 YYEKEE (reference sequence). This TCR was recovered from a man aged 45-60 years with COVID-19, enrolled during active disease. This chain uses TRBV5-5 with TRBJ2-7, with D possibly matching TRBD1 (5 bases). Sequencing was carried out using peripheral blood. The CDR3 region has the DNA TGTGCCAGCAGCTTAACAGGTGGCGCCTACGAGCAGTACTTC. Translation: CASSLTGGAYEQYF. The whole variable domain, remainder taken from reference TRBV5-5 and TRBJ2-7, is DAGVTQSPTHLIKTRGQQVTLRCSPISGHKSVSWYQQVLGQGPQFIFQYYEKEERGRGNFPDRFSARQFPNYSSELNVNALLLGDSALYLCASSLTGGAYEQYFGPGTRLTVT.